The clone carrying this T cell receptor beta chain was seen more than once but under ten times. This record belongs to a study of blood T cells in healthy people across ages. The CDR3 runs 15 residues. Germline V lookup: CDR1 MDHEN, CDR2 SYDVKM. Trimming removed 2 bases at V and 3 bases at J, with 12 bases between. Each sample provided at least 5 micrograms of extracted total RNA. A second PCR of about 7 to 12 cycles used a sample-barcoded 5' primer and a J-beta primer mix. Every cDNA molecule bore a tag from a template-switch adaptor containing 12 random nucleotides. Each CDR3 protein is one row after TCRdb ran MiXCR on the 5' RACE reads. The sample includes about 800,000 distinct CDR3 sequences, just under 25% seen only once; the top ten take more than 3%. These data were likewise used in another study, on T cells of mothers and their children. As reported in that work: RNA extracted was entirely used for cDNA synthesis, about 1.6 ug per 15 ul.

The sequence was collected from a boy aged 10-17 years in good health. Material: blood. The rearrangement links TRBV28 to TRBJ2-3, with D possibly being TRBD2 (5 bases). CDR3 nucleotides: TGTGCCAGCAGTTTAACTAGAGTCAAGACAGATACGCAGTATTTT. This sequence encodes CASSLTRVKTDTQYF.